These 28 T cell receptor beta chains were all obtained from the same sample, sequenced in a study of cytotoxic CD8 clonotypes in ibrutinib-treated CLL. TCRdb's table, derived via immunoSEQ multiplex PCR, lists solely in-frame clones and lacks some. The table includes 250,000 to 350,000 clones, 65% to 85% detected once. Source: PBMCs, taken at disease progression, from a patient treated with ibrutinib. These receptors all stem from a human donor with chronic lymphocytic leukemia.

This clone was seen only a few times. V gene TRBV5-1 combines with J gene TRBJ1-6, with 8 nucleotides matching TRBD1. The length of the CDR3 is 14 residues. Trimming took 4 bases from V and 9 from J; bases not matched to a gene: 6. Looked up from germline, CDR1 is SGHRS and CDR2 is YFSETQ. CDR3: CASSTGQGISPLHF. For the CDR3, the DNA is TGCGCCAGCAGCACTGGACAGGGTATTTCACCCCTCCACTTT.

This chain connects TRBV4-1 to TRBJ2-3; D might be TRBD1 (6 bases). This CDR3 spans 18 amino acids. Trimming removed 1 base at V and 2 bases at J, with 19 bases between. Germline V gene lookup returns CDR1 MGHRA and CDR2 YSYEKL. Written as DNA, the CDR3 is TGCGCCAGCAGCCAAGGGACAGCCTTAGATGCGGCCACAGATACGCAGTATTTT. Translated: CASSQGTALDAATDTQYF.

The chain employs TRBV5-4 and TRBJ2-7; TRBD1 or TRBD2 may be the D gene (6 bases each). V lost 2 bases and J 4 bases, leaving 16 bases between the germline ends. Germline CDR1 reads SGHNT; CDR2 reads YYREEE (reference sequence). This CDR3 is 15 amino acids long. The DNA for the CDR3 is TGTGCCAGCAGCTTCTCCGCTACAGGGAGGTACGAGCAGTACTTC. Its protein is CASSFSATGRYEQYF.

This clone has more than one count but fewer than ten. The chain is built from TRBV15 and TRBJ1-5, with unresolved D. Germline V gene data show CDR1 as LNHNV and CDR2 as YYDKDF (reference sequence). V gave up 1 base and J gave up 4 bases, with 2 bases separating them. The CDR3 covers 12 residues. The CDR3 region is CATSRVNQPQHF. The DNA of the CDR3 is TGTGCCACCAGCAGAGTTAATCAGCCCCAGCATTTT.

This clone was seen a single time. This chain connects TRBV5-6 to TRBJ2-2, with D perhaps matching TRBD1 (6 bases). Trimming cost V 4 bases and J 0 bases, with 10 bases left between them. The CDR3 spans 15 residues. CDR1 and CDR2 from the germline V gene are SGHDT and YYEEEE. This chain's CDR3 is CASSPDSTNTGELFF. The CDR3, as DNA: TGTGCCAGCAGCCCGGACAGTACGAACACCGGGGAGCTGTTTTTT. Full variable domain (rest looked up from reference TRBV5-6 and TRBJ2-2): DAGVTQSPTHLIKTRGQQVTLRCSPKSGHDTVSWYQQALGQGPQFIFQYYEEEERQRGNFPDRFSGHQFPNYSSELNVNALLLGDSALYLCASSPDSTNTGELFFGEGSRLTVL.

This clone was seen at least ten times. The chain recombines TRBV19 with TRBJ2-1; 9 nucleotides agree with TRBD1. The trim removed 6 bases at V and 5 bases at J, leaving 5 bases unmatched. This CDR3 contains 14 residues. The germline V gene has CDR1 LNHDA and CDR2 SQIVND (reference sequence). CDR3 in DNA: TGTGCCAGTAGAGGGACAGGGACCCACAATGAGCAGTTCTTC. It encodes CASRGTGTHNEQFF.

The V and J genes are TRBV7-9 and TRBJ2-7; D is ambiguous. With 2 bases removed from V and 0 bases from J, the gap between germline ends came to 11 bases. Germline CDR1 and CDR2: SEHNR and FQNEAQ (reference sequence). This CDR3 has 15 residues. The DNA for the CDR3 is TGTGCCAGCAGCTTAACAGCGCTAAGCTCCTACGAGCAGTACTTC. Translated, it gives CASSLTALSSYEQYF.

The V gene is TRBV7-2, the J gene TRBJ2-1; D unclear. The V end was cut by 5 bases, the J end by 5 bases, with 10 bases between. CDR3 length: 13 residues. CDR1 SGHTA and CDR2 FQGNSA come from the germline V gene. The CDR3 is CASSLRTHNEQFF. In nucleotides, the CDR3 is TGTGCCAGCAGCCTACGGACCCACAATGAGCAGTTCTTC.

The chain joins TRBV2 to TRBJ2-7; TRBD2 matches at 13 bases. The CDR3 length is 14 residues. Germline V gene lookup returns CDR1 SNHLY and CDR2 FYNNEI. V dropped 6 bases and J dropped 9; count of bases not matched to a gene: 8. CDR3 sequence: CASSGGLAGVRQYF. CDR3 in DNA: TGTGCCAGCAGCGGAGGACTAGCGGGAGTAAGGCAGTACTTC.

The rearrangement uses TRBV5-5 and TRBJ1-1; tentatively, D is TRBD1 (5 bases). This CDR3 contains 14 residues. Between the trimmed V and J ends, which lost 1 base and 1 base, there was a span of 8 bases. CDR1 and CDR2 from the germline V gene are SGHKS and YYEKEE (reference sequence). The CDR3 here is CASSLWGENTEAFF. The CDR3 coding sequence is TGTGCCAGCAGCTTGTGGGGGGAGAACACTGAAGCTTTCTTT.

This clone turned up a few times. The chain links TRBV18 to TRBJ1-2; TRBD1 matches at 10 bases. There are 15 residues in the CDR3. V was pared by 3 bases and J by 4 bases, with 5 bases of the junction left unmatched. Germline-derived CDR1 and CDR2 are KGHSH and LQKENI. The CDR3 DNA follows: TGTGCCAGCTCACCCAGGGGGACAGGGGTCTATGGCTACACCTTC. Encoded protein: CASSPRGTGVYGYTF.

The V call is TRBV19, the J call TRBJ1-3; possible D gene TRBD1, 6 bases. V was clipped by 2 bases and J by 2 bases, with 10 bases between them. CDR1 and CDR2 (germline): LNHDA, SQIVND (reference sequence). CDR3 length equals 15 residues. The CDR3 DNA follows: TGTGCCAGTAGTATAACGGGGGCGGCTGGAAACACCATATATTTT. Residues: CASSITGAAGNTIYF.

This chain joins TRBV4-1 and TRBJ1-3; D remains ambiguous. This CDR3 region has 15 residues. Per the germline V gene, CDR1 is MGHRA and CDR2 is YSYEKL. Trimming took 4 bases from V and 3 from J, leaving 13 bases between them. In nucleotides, the CDR3 is TGCGCCAGCAGCCCTTTACCCACTCTTGGAAACACCATATATTTT. Protein: CASSPLPTLGNTIYF.

The chain has TRBV5-6 and TRBJ1-3; D is ambiguous. Trimming stripped 1 base from V and 0 bases from J, with 8 bases between. The V gene's germline CDR1 is SGHDT and CDR2 YYEEEE. The CDR3 runs 15 residues. CDR3 in amino acids: CASSLYSNSGNTIYF. DNA of the CDR3: TGTGCCAGCAGCTTGTACTCAAACTCTGGAAACACCATATATTTT. Using reference TRBV5-6 and TRBJ1-3 for the parts outside the CDR3, the full variable domain is DAGVTQSPTHLIKTRGQQVTLRCSPKSGHDTVSWYQQALGQGPQFIFQYYEEEERQRGNFPDRFSGHQFPNYSSELNVNALLLGDSALYLCASSLYSNSGNTIYFGEGSWLTVV.

This clone has only a few counts. The rearrangement links TRBV2 to TRBJ2-7, with a tentative D call TRBD1 (5 bases). Trimming stripped 3 bases from V and 12 bases from J, with 18 bases between. The germline CDR1 and CDR2 sequences are SNHLY and FYNNEI. This CDR3 spans 13 amino acids. The CDR3 loop reads CASSEVWGGWRYF. The CDR3, as DNA: TGTGCCAGCAGTGAGGTTTGGGGCGGATGGCGGTACTTC.

V is TRBV6-5 and J is TRBJ1-6; D may be TRBD1 (5 bases). Germline CDR1 MNHEY, CDR2 SVGAGI. This CDR3 comprises 16 residues. V was clipped by 2 bases and J by 7 bases, with 15 bases between them. CDR3 in amino acids: CASSYRAGTRNSPLHF. CDR3 sequence (DNA): TGTGCCAGCAGTTACAGGGCAGGGACTAGGAATTCACCCCTCCACTTT.

The rearrangement uses TRBV7-3 and TRBJ2-3, with D possibly TRBD1 on 7 matching bases. This CDR3 contains 14 residues. V was clipped by 8 bases and J by 4 bases, with 16 bases between them. The germline gives CDR1 SGHTA, CDR2 FQGTGA. Here the CDR3 reads CASAGQGGADTQYF. CDR3 in DNA: TGTGCCAGCGCTGGCCAGGGGGGCGCAGATACGCAGTATTTT.

The V and J genes are TRBV20-1 and TRBJ2-5; D unclear. Germline loops: CDR1 DFQATT, CDR2 SNEGSKA (reference sequence). The CDR3 covers 10 residues. Trimming removed 3 bases at V and 6 bases at J, with 5 bases between. The CDR3, as DNA: TGCAGTGCTAGCTTGAAGACCCAGTACTTC. This sequence encodes CSASLKTQYF.

The gene calls are TRBV10-3 and TRBJ1-1; D perhaps matches TRBD1 (5 bases). Germline-derived CDR1 and CDR2 are ENHRY and SYGVKD. CDR3 length equals 15 residues. V dropped 3 bases and J dropped 4 bases, with 15 bases sitting between them. CDR3: CAISDSGVGATEAFF. The CDR3 nucleotides are TGTGCCATCAGTGACTCGGGAGTTGGGGCCACTGAAGCTTTCTTT.

The rearrangement links TRBV7-8 to TRBJ2-7; TRBD2 is a possible D gene (6 bases). The CDR3 runs to 16 residues. Germline values: CDR1 SGHVS, CDR2 FQNEAQ. Trimming removed 0 bases from V and 0 bases from J, with 12 bases in between. DNA of the CDR3: TGTGCCAGCAGCTTAGCGTTCCGGGAGAGCTCCTACGAGCAGTACTTC. Residues: CASSLAFRESSYEQYF.

This clone has a handful of counts. The chain carries TRBV14 and TRBJ1-2; D gene ambiguous. CDR1 SGHDN and CDR2 FVKESK come from the germline V gene. The CDR3 is 14 amino acids. V was shortened by 0 bases and J by 4 bases, with 9 bases between the two germline ends. CDR3: CASSQDQVSYGYTF. CDR3 nucleotides: TGTGCCAGCAGCCAAGATCAGGTATCCTATGGCTACACCTTC. Complete variable domain (other parts from reference TRBV14 and TRBJ1-2): EAGVTQFPSHSVIEKGQTVTLRCDPISGHDNLYWYRRVMGKEIKFLLHFVKESKQDESGMPNNRFLAERTGGTYSTLKVQPAELEDSGVYFCASSQDQVSYGYTFGSGTRLTVV.

The gene calls are TRBV18 and TRBJ1-2; TRBD1 might be the D (5 bases). V was shortened by 0 bases and J by 2 bases, with 10 bases between the two germline ends. This CDR3 comprises 15 residues. The germline gives CDR1 KGHSH, CDR2 LQKENI. The CDR3 sequence: CASSPPRQSNYGYTF. The CDR3 coding sequence is TGTGCCAGCTCACCACCGCGACAGTCGAACTATGGCTACACCTTC.

This clone has more than one count but fewer than ten. The chain is built from TRBV7-9 and TRBJ1-3; D is uncertain. CDR3 size: 14 residues. Germline-derived CDR1 and CDR2 are SEHNR and FQNEAQ (reference sequence). Trimming took 1 base from V and 4 from J, leaving 8 bases between them. This CDR3 reads CASSLVPGGNTIYF. In nucleotides, the CDR3 is TGTGCCAGCAGCTTAGTACCAGGCGGAAACACCATATATTTT. Full variable domain (remainder filled in from reference TRBV7-9 and TRBJ1-3): DTGVSQNPRHKITKRGQNVTFRCDPISEHNRLYWYRQTLGQGPEFLTYFQNEAQLEKSRLLSDRFSAERPKGSFSTLEIQRTEQGDSAMYLCASSLVPGGNTIYFGEGSWLTVV.

V is TRBV7-3 and J is TRBJ2-1; 13 bases fit TRBD2. Germline CDR1 is SGHTA and CDR2 is FQGTGA. The CDR3 has 13 residues. The V and J ends lost 3 bases and 13 bases, in that order; junction bases with no gene match: 3. The CDR3 here is CASSLGLAGLQFF. Written as DNA, the CDR3 is TGTGCCAGCAGCTTGGGACTAGCGGGACTTCAGTTCTTC.

The rearrangement links TRBV2 to TRBJ1-2, with 8 bases that match TRBD1. The CDR3 runs to 12 residues. Germline V gene sequence: CDR1 SNHLY, CDR2 FYNNEI. V gave up 3 bases and J gave up 7 bases; unmatched junction bases: 1. In DNA form, the CDR3 reads TGTGCCAGCAGTGAGGACAGGGTTGGCTACACCTTC. It is translated as CASSEDRVGYTF. Full variable domain (missing parts from reference TRBV2 and TRBJ1-2): EPEVTQTPSHQVTQMGQEVILRCVPISNHLYFYWYRQILGQKVEFLVSFYNNEISEKSEIFDDQFSVERPDGSNFTLKIRSTKLEDSAMYFCASSEDRVGYTFGSGTRLTVV.

The chain links TRBV9 to TRBJ2-1; D possibly matches TRBD1 or TRBD2 (7 bases each). CDR1 and CDR2 (germline): SGDLS, YYNGEE. Trimming removed 3 bases from V and 8 bases from J, with 18 bases in between. CDR3 length: 15 residues. CDR3 sequence (DNA): TGTGCCAGCAGCGCCCGGGGGGCAACAGGGGATGAGCAGTTCTTC. Translation: CASSARGATGDEQFF.

This chain links TRBV28 with TRBJ2-3; D possibly corresponds to TRBD1 (6 bases). The germline V gene encodes CDR1 MDHEN and CDR2 SYDVKM. V lost 3 bases, J lost 8 bases, and 9 bases lay in between. CDR3 length equals 12 residues. CDR3 in DNA: TGTGCCAGCAGTTTTCCCAGGGGTACGCAGTATTTT. Amino acids: CASSFPRGTQYF.

V is TRBV11-2 and J is TRBJ2-3, with TRBD2 identical over 8 bases. V was pared by 3 bases and J by 3 bases, with 5 bases of the junction left unmatched. Per germline, CDR1 SGHAT and CDR2 FQNNGV. The CDR3 loop spans 15 amino acids. CDR3: CASSFTSGGTDTQYF. For the CDR3, the DNA is TGTGCCAGCAGCTTTACTAGCGGAGGTACAGATACGCAGTATTTT.